This T cell receptor (beta chain) is from a study of post-analysis software for immune sequencing data. Study-level information: The disease courses covered relapsing-remitting, secondary progressive and progressive-relapsing multiple sclerosis.

Tagging with unique molecular identifiers was a feature of the TCR beta cDNA libraries. TCRdb reprocessed the PCR reads via MiXCR and lists one record per CDR3 protein. The sample holds approximately 570,000 distinct CDR3 sequences, roughly 46% seen once. A word on this clonotype: What it recognizes is unknown.

The study's findings and limits: The five TRBV segments detected at higher frequency in patients than in controls included TRBV5-6, TRBV5-1 and TRBV20-1. Significantly decreased normalized Chao1 diversity was recorded for multiple sclerosis patients relative to controls.

The CDR3 consists of 14 residues. Germline V gene sequence: CDR1 MNHNY, CDR2 SVGAGI (reference sequence). V gave up 7 bases and J gave up 8 bases, with 20 bases separating them. Sequencing input: blood. The source is a girl aged 5-17 years with multiple sclerosis. The gene calls are TRBV6-6 and TRBJ1-2; D not resolved. CDR3 in DNA: TGTGCCAGCACCTCATTAACCCGACGTGGGGGCTACACCTTC. Encoded protein: CASTSLTRRGGYTF.